This is a list of T cell receptor beta chains from one sample in a study of shared clonotypes between healthy human individuals. TCRdb's table, derived via immunoSEQ multiplex PCR, lists solely in-frame clones and lacks some. Here the sample spans under 650,000 clones, about 96% being singletons. The sequencing input was naive CD4+ T cells sorted from blood. All receptors derive from a woman aged 30 to 39 in good health. CDR3s include the opening cysteine and the closing phenylalanine or tryptophan. The order of the fields is V gene, J gene, CDR3 protein.

v_call: TRBV28
j_call: TRBJ1-5
cdr3_aa: CASRTGQNQPQHF

v_call: TRBV28
j_call: TRBJ1-6
cdr3_aa: CASRTGQAGLNSPLHF

v_call: TRBV5-8
j_call: TRBJ2-7
cdr3_aa: CASSPWTGIEQYF

v_call: TRBV5-6
j_call: TRBJ1-1
cdr3_aa: CASSFGTEAFF

v_call: TRBV1
j_call: NA
cdr3_aa: CTSSPIAGVIYEQYF

v_call: TRBV29-1
j_call: TRBJ2-7
cdr3_aa: CSVELAGAYEQYF

v_call: TRBV28
j_call: TRBJ2-7
cdr3_aa: CASSLGDYEQYF

v_call: TRBV28
j_call: TRBJ2-2
cdr3_aa: CASSQNTGELFF

v_call: TRBV15
j_call: TRBJ2-1
cdr3_aa: CATRTGLHNEQFF

v_call: TRBV7-2
j_call: TRBJ2-2
cdr3_aa: CASSSRGSNTGELFF

v_call: TRBV5-1
j_call: TRBJ2-7
cdr3_aa: CASSLALDSPYEQYF

v_call: TRBV18
j_call: TRBJ2-1
cdr3_aa: CASSPVESQTLYNEQFF

v_call: TRBV18
j_call: TRBJ1-3
cdr3_aa: CASSSQGNRVPGTIYF

v_call: TRBV5-1
j_call: TRBJ1-1
cdr3_aa: CASSWGLGLDAEAFF

v_call: TRBV6-1
j_call: TRBJ2-3
cdr3_aa: CASSEDLGIKQYF

v_call: TRBV28
j_call: TRBJ1-1
cdr3_aa: CASSLAGGLNTEAFF

v_call: TRBV5-1
j_call: TRBJ2-6
cdr3_aa: CASSLPISSGANVLTF

v_call: TRBV10-3
j_call: TRBJ2-7
cdr3_aa: CASSRSTRSEQYF

v_call: TRBV18
j_call: TRBJ1-2
cdr3_aa: CASSPATTNYGYTF

v_call: TRBV28
j_call: TRBJ2-5
cdr3_aa: CASRPQGLETQYF

v_call: TRBV11-2
j_call: TRBJ1-1
cdr3_aa: CASSSRGAEAFF

v_call: TRBV6-5
j_call: TRBJ1-3
cdr3_aa: CATRGISGNTIYF

v_call: TRBV5-4
j_call: TRBJ2-2
cdr3_aa: CASSQWAENTGELFF

v_call: TRBV19
j_call: TRBJ1-5
cdr3_aa: CASSAGAHQPQHF

v_call: TRBV2
j_call: TRBJ2-1
cdr3_aa: CASRIRSGPSYNEQFF

v_call: TRBV19
j_call: TRBJ2-2
cdr3_aa: CASSNGQGNTGELFF

v_call: TRBV9
j_call: TRBJ1-1
cdr3_aa: CASSPKQGMNTEAFF

v_call: TRBV2
j_call: TRBJ1-1
cdr3_aa: CASSDQGQHTEAFF

v_call: TRBV9
j_call: TRBJ2-7
cdr3_aa: CASSVIAGASSYEQYF

v_call: TRBV5-1
j_call: TRBJ2-4
cdr3_aa: CASSSIQGAKNIQYF

v_call: TRBV7-9
j_call: TRBJ2-3
cdr3_aa: CASSNRLAFYTDTQYF

v_call: TRBV2
j_call: TRBJ1-6
cdr3_aa: CASSLQGALDNSPLHF

v_call: TRBV9
j_call: TRBJ1-5
cdr3_aa: CASSVAGTTNQPQHF

v_call: TRBV10-3
j_call: TRBJ2-5
cdr3_aa: CAIRGKVGETQYF

v_call: TRBV19
j_call: TRBJ1-1
cdr3_aa: CASSTSPFGGNAEAFF

v_call: TRBV28
j_call: TRBJ1-5
cdr3_aa: CASSNFPSQHF

v_call: TRBV5-6
j_call: TRBJ2-7
cdr3_aa: CASSWGRIYEQYF

v_call: TRBV30
j_call: TRBJ2-7
cdr3_aa: CAWSDQPSSYEQYF

v_call: TRBV30
j_call: TRBJ2-2
cdr3_aa: CAWKTSGSPTGELFF

v_call: TRBV4-1
j_call: NA
cdr3_aa: CASSQDRASGTSHEQYF

v_call: TRBV19
j_call: TRBJ1-5
cdr3_aa: CAISSQGGAAGNQPQHF

v_call: TRBV9
j_call: TRBJ2-7
cdr3_aa: CASSVSSGSSYEQYF

v_call: TRBV11-1
j_call: TRBJ2-6
cdr3_aa: CASSARSAGANVLTF

v_call: TRBV19
j_call: TRBJ2-7
cdr3_aa: CASSPRTGSSYEQYF

v_call: TRBV20-1
j_call: TRBJ2-1
cdr3_aa: CSAISDNEQFF

v_call: TRBV18
j_call: TRBJ2-1
cdr3_aa: CASSPLGTSGALNHNEQFF

v_call: TRBV7-2
j_call: TRBJ1-1
cdr3_aa: CASSLGPGTGGYTEAFF

v_call: TRBV2
j_call: TRBJ2-1
cdr3_aa: CATSPRAGGNEQFF

v_call: TRBV7-8
j_call: TRBJ2-1
cdr3_aa: CASSNRRASYNEQFF

v_call: TRBV15
j_call: NA
cdr3_aa: CATSRGGRGPAYEQYF

v_call: TRBV19
j_call: TRBJ2-7
cdr3_aa: CASIGVSGGTYEQYF

v_call: TRBV5-7
j_call: TRBJ2-7
cdr3_aa: CASGSADSDFEQYF

v_call: TRBV28
j_call: TRBJ1-2
cdr3_aa: CASTPQGHYGYTF

v_call: TRBV2
j_call: TRBJ1-5
cdr3_aa: CASSAGQSNQPQHF

v_call: TRBV6-4
j_call: TRBJ2-3
cdr3_aa: CASSFQGADTQYF

v_call: TRBV28
j_call: TRBJ1-1
cdr3_aa: CASTRRSGYTEAFF

v_call: TRBV18
j_call: TRBJ2-7
cdr3_aa: CASSLTGGYPRAREQYF

v_call: TRBV5-6
j_call: TRBJ1-6
cdr3_aa: CASSLGLDSPLHF

v_call: TRBV4-1
j_call: TRBJ1-2
cdr3_aa: CASSKLSGTNYGYTF